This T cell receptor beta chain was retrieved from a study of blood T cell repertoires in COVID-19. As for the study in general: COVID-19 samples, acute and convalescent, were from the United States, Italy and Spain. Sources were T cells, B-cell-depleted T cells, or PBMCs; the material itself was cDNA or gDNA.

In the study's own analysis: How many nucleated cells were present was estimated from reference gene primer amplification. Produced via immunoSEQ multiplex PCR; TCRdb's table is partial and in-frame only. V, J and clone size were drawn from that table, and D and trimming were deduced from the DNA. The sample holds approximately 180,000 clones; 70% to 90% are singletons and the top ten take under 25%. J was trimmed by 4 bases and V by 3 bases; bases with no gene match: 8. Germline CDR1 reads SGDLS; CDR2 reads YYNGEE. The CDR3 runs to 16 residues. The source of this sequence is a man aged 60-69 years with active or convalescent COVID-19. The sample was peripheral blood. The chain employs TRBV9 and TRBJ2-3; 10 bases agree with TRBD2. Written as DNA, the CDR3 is TGTGCCAGCAGCGCCGTAGCGGGGGGTGGGGCAGATACGCAGTATTTT. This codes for CASSAVAGGGADTQYF.